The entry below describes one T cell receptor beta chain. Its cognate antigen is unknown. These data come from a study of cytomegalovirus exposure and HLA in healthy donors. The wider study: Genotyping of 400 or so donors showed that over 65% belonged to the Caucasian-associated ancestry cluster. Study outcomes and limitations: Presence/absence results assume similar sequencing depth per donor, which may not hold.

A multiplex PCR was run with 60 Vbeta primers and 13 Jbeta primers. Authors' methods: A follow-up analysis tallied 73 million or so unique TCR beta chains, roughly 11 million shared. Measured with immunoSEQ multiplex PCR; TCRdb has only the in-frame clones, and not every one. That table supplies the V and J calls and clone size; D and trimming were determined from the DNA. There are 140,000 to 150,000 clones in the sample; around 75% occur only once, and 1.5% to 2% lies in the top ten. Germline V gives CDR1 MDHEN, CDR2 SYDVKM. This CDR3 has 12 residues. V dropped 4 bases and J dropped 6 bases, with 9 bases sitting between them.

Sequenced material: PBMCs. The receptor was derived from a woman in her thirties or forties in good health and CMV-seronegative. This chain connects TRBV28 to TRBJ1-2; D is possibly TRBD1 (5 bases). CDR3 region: CASSSTADGYTF. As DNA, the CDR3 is TGTGCCAGCAGTTCGACAGCAGATGGCTACACCTTC.